A selection of T cell receptor beta chains follows, all from one sample in a study of early T cells in non-severe SARS-CoV-2 infection. TCRdb itself ran the 5' RACE reads through MiXCR, one entry per CDR3 protein. This table has 60,000 to 65,000 distinct CDR3 sequences, 12% appearing once. Sequencing was carried out using whole blood. The receptors stem from an adult who was a healthcare worker with PCR-confirmed SARS-CoV-2 infection or an uninfected control (not recorded which). CDR3s include the opening cysteine and the closing phenylalanine or tryptophan. The D gene is left open where the match is weak. Clone size appears in some rows only: once, few, many, or a class for an expanded clone.

CDR3 protein,CDR3 DNA,J gene,D gene,V gene,clone size
CASNRGASDYNEQFF,TGTGCCAGCAACCGGGGGGCGTCGGATTACAATGAGCAGTTCTTC,TRBJ2-1,NA,TRBV11-2,few
CASSWTIGNQPQHF,TGTGCCAGCAGCTGGACGATAGGCAATCAGCCCCAGCATTTT,TRBJ1-5,NA,TRBV5-5,many
CASSLGDVRGLSYEQYF,TGTGCCAGCAGTTTAGGGGACGTGCGGGGCCTTTCCTACGAGCAGTACTTC,TRBJ2-7,NA,TRBV28,few
CASKGGRSTDTQYF,TGCGCCAGCAAAGGAGGGCGGAGCACAGATACGCAGTATTTT,TRBJ2-3,NA,TRBV10-2,NA
CASSIRGGTDTQYF,TGTGCCAGCAGCATACGGGGGGGCACAGATACGCAGTATTTT,TRBJ2-3,TRBD2,TRBV9,few
CASSESPQETQYF,TGCGCCAGCAGTGAGTCTCCACAAGAGACCCAGTACTTC,TRBJ2-5,NA,TRBV10-1,NA
CSAGRLAGHYEQYF,TGCAGTGCTGGTAGACTAGCGGGACACTACGAGCAGTACTTC,TRBJ2-7,TRBD2,TRBV20-1,few
CASSVRDLNNEQFF,TGTGCCAGCAGCGTAAGGGACCTCAACAATGAGCAGTTCTTC,TRBJ2-1,NA,TRBV9,NA
CASTSLNEQFF,TGTGCCAGCACCTCCCTCAATGAGCAGTTCTTC,TRBJ2-1,NA,TRBV12-3/TRBV12-4,many
CASSYTTDGSGEKLFF,TGTGCCAGCAGTTACACAACTGACGGATCTGGGGAAAAACTGTTTTTT,TRBJ1-4,NA,TRBV6-5,NA
CASSLLDEQYF,TGTGCCAGCAGCCTTTTGGACGAGCAGTACTTC,TRBJ2-7,NA,TRBV3-1,NA
CASSRPYLEAFF,TGTGCCAGCTCACGGCCCTACTTAGAAGCTTTCTTT,TRBJ1-1,NA,TRBV18,many
CASSYGTRFSGANVLTF,TGTGCCAGCAGTTACGGGACACGCTTCTCTGGGGCCAACGTCCTGACTTTC,TRBJ2-6,NA,TRBV6-6,few
CASSSGTSGIGEQFF,TGTGCCAGCAGCTCAGGGACTAGCGGGATTGGTGAGCAGTTCTTC,TRBJ2-1,TRBD2,TRBV7-3,few